This T cell receptor (beta chain) was recovered during a study of T cells after posttransplantation cyclophosphamide. The V and J ends lost 5 bases and 4 bases, in that order; junction bases with no gene match: 11. The CDR3 extends over 16 amino acids. Per the germline V gene, CDR1 is KGHSH and CDR2 is LQKENI. Libraries were prepared by immunoSEQ multiplex PCR; TCRdb keeps only in-frame clonotypes and omits some of them. The sample holds tens of thousands of clones, and no clone turns up only once. This clone has at least ten counts. The J gene is TRBJ1-2, the V gene TRBV18; 9 bases align to TRBD1. Sequencing used PBMCs. This receptor was taken from a man aged 25-45 years in good health and a related stem cell transplant donor. CDR3 region: CASSAWTGEGGYGYTF. Here the CDR3 DNA reads TGTGCCAGCTCAGCCTGGACAGGGGAAGGAGGCTATGGCTACACCTTC.